These T cell receptor beta chains were read from a single sample in a study of sequential checkpoint blockade in melanoma. Clones were read by immunoSEQ multiplex PCR, and TCRdb kept only the in-frame ones, dropping some. The data contain around 9,300 clones, approximately 30% of them singletons. Sequenced here: tumor tissue (inferred from file names), sampled from a patient given nivolumab and ipilimumab in sequence. The receptors were sampled from a human donor with melanoma. The CDR3 runs from the conserved cysteine through the conserved F or W. The D gene is left open where the match is weak. Only part of the rows carry a size: once, few, many, or a class if the clone is expanded.

D	size	V	J	DNA	CDR3
TRBD1	NA	TRBV18	TRBJ2-1	TGTGCCAGCTCCCCCGGACAGGCGAGTCTCTACAATGAGCAGTTCTTC	CASSPGQASLYNEQFF
NA	few	TRBV18	TRBJ1-2	TGTGCCAGCTCACCCAGGGCCTTCTATGGCTACACCTTC	CASSPRAFYGYTF
NA	NA	TRBV18	TRBJ2-7	TGTGCCAGCTCACCACCGGGACTGAGCACCTACGAGCAGTACTTC	CASSPPGLSTYEQYF
TRBD1	many	TRBV11-3	TRBJ1-1	TGTGCCAGCAGTTCGATCAGGGGGGAGAACACTGAAGCTTTCTTT	CASSSIRGENTEAFF
NA	NA	TRBV23-1	TRBJ1-2	TGCGCCAGCAGCCCGGCGGGGGAAGGCGGCTACACCTTC	CASSPAGEGGYTF
TRBD1	many	TRBV11-3	TRBJ1-1	TGTGCCAGCAGGTTAACACAGGGGGATACTGAAGCTTTCTTT	CASRLTQGDTEAFF
NA	NA	TRBV19	TRBJ1-5	TGTGCCAGTAGTATTGGGGGAATGAATCAGCCCCAGCATTTT	CASSIGGMNQPQHF
NA	few	TRBV11-3	TRBJ1-4	TGTGCCAGCAGCTTGGACGAGCGGGGTGAAAAACTGTTTTTT	CASSLDERGEKLFF
TRBD1	NA	TRBV6-8	TRBJ1-1	TGTGCCAGCAGTGCCCAGGGGGCGGCTATCTCTGAAGCTTTCTTT	CASSAQGAAISEAFF
NA	NA	TRBV5-1	TRBJ2-4	TGCGCCAGCAGCTTGTCAGGGGGGTCAGCAAAAAACATTCAGTACTTC	CASSLSGGSAKNIQYF
NA	many	TRBV11-3	TRBJ2-3	TGTGCCAGCAGCTTGGACACAACCTTCACAGATACGCAGTATTTT	CASSLDTTFTDTQYF
NA	NA	TRBV5-1	TRBJ2-6	TGCGCCAGCAGCTACGGACCCGGGGCCAACGTCCTGACTTTC	CASSYGPGANVLTF
TRBD1	NA	TRBV5-1	TRBJ1-6	TGCGCCAGCAGCTTGGAGTTGGGACAGGGAAGATCACCCCTCCACTTT	CASSLELGQGRSPLHF
TRBD1	few	TRBV6-8	TRBJ1-3	TGTGCCAGCAGTGACCCAGGGGGGGTGGCTGGAAACACCATATATTTT	CASSDPGGVAGNTIYF
NA	NA	TRBV5-1	TRBJ1-1	TGCGCCAGCAGCTTGGGTCCAGGGATGAACACTGAAGCTTTCTTT	CASSLGPGMNTEAFF
NA	NA	TRBV6-8	TRBJ1-5	TGTGCCAGCAGTTACGATAGTGTGAATCAGCCCCAGCATTTT	CASSYDSVNQPQHF
TRBD1	once	TRBV25-1	TRBJ1-2	TGTGCCAGCAGTGTTCGTCAGGGGGATGGCTACACCTTC	CASSVRQGDGYTF
NA	NA	TRBV11-3	TRBJ1-3	TGTGCCAGCAGCTACCGGGGGGGATCTGGAAACACCATATATTTT	CASSYRGGSGNTIYF
NA	NA	TRBV19	TRBJ1-1	TGTGCCAGTAGTCTGACAGGGAACACTGAAGCTTTCTTT	CASSLTGNTEAFF
NA	NA	TRBV6-8	TRBJ1-2	TGTGCCAGCACGGCAGGTGGTTATGGCTACACCTTC	CASTAGGYGYTF
NA	NA	TRBV19	TRBJ2-7	TGTGCCAGTAGTCCCGGAGGCGGGTACGAGCAGTACTTC	CASSPGGGYEQYF
NA	few	TRBV28	TRBJ2-7	TGTGCCAGCTTCGAATTCTCTGACAGACCGATCTACGAGCAGTACTTC	CASFEFSDRPIYEQYF
NA	NA	TRBV19	TRBJ2-7	TGTGCCAGTAGTATAGATACAGTCCGTAACTCCTACGAGCAGTACTTC	CASSIDTVRNSYEQYF
NA	few	TRBV11-3	TRBJ2-1	TGTGCCAGCAGCCTATGGGGGGGCATCAATGAGCAGTTCTTC	CASSLWGGINEQFF
NA	few	TRBV9	TRBJ2-2	TGTGCCAGCAGCGTAGAGGATCTAGGGGGACGGATGAACACCGGGGAGCTGTTTTTT	CASSVEDLGGRMNTGELFF
NA	many	TRBV11-3	TRBJ1-1	TGTGCCAGCAGCTTCGGAGGTTGGAACACTGAAGCTTTCTTT	CASSFGGWNTEAFF
NA	many	TRBV10-3	TRBJ1-2	TGTGCCATCAGTGAGTCTGGCAGGGAAAGCTATGGCTACACCTTC	CAISESGRESYGYTF
NA	few	TRBV18	TRBJ1-3	TGTGCCAGCTCACCAGGGGCGCCAGCAACCTCTGGAAACACCATATATTTT	CASSPGAPATSGNTIYF
NA	NA	TRBV5-1	TRBJ2-3	TGCGCCAGCAGCTTGTTTGGGCAGTACACAGATACGCAGTATTTT	CASSLFGQYTDTQYF
TRBD1	medium-sized	TRBV6-8	TRBJ1-1	TGTGCCAGCAAAGGAGGGGCACAGGGGAGAGGGGAAGCTTTCTTT	CASKGGAQGRGEAFF
NA	few	TRBV19	TRBJ1-5	TGTGCCAGTAGTGTCTCAGGGTATCAGCCCCAGCATTTT	CASSVSGYQPQHF
TRBD1	few	TRBV11-3	TRBJ1-6	TGTGCCAGCAGCTTATCGGCAGGGGGGAATTCACCCCTCCACTTT	CASSLSAGGNSPLHF
TRBD2	many	TRBV11-3	TRBJ2-7	TGTGCCAGCAGCTCCGATGCGGGACTAGACGAGCAGTACTTC	CASSSDAGLDEQYF
NA	few	TRBV9	TRBJ1-2	TGTGCCAGCAGCGAGACCAACAATCGGTATGGCTACACCTTC	CASSETNNRYGYTF
NA	NA	TRBV19	TRBJ2-3	TGTGCCAGTAGTTCTCTTGGGGGGACAGATACGCAGTATTTT	CASSSLGGTDTQYF
NA	NA	TRBV10-3	TRBJ1-2	TGTGCCATCAGTGAGTCGGGCAATGGCTACACCTTC	CAISESGNGYTF